This T cell receptor beta chain was found in a study of T-cell memory formation after mild COVID-19. Overall study findings and caveats: Several responding clones turned up in pre-infection memory, indicating that cross-reactive memory may have taken part. The main location of contracting CD4+ clones was CM and EM, and that of contracting CD8+ clones was EMRA. Day 15 to 85 contracting clones showed balanced CD4/CD8; day 15 to 37 expanders favored CD4+.

With respect to this clonotype: Its target is unknown.

Each CDR3 protein gets one entry after TCRdb re-called the 5' RACE reads with MiXCR. The sample lists some 290,000 distinct CDR3 sequences, roughly 16% occurring once. Germline values: CDR1 SNHLY, CDR2 FYNNEI. Trimming cost V 4 bases and J 0 bases, with 13 bases left between them. This CDR3 has 16 residues. V is TRBV2 and J is TRBJ2-1, with D hard to call. Sequenced sample: PBMCs or a T cell subset sorted from them (not recorded which). This clonotype originated in a man aged 18 to 35 who had mild COVID-19 (a few samples of this study predate the infection). Cell type and time point are not known. The CDR3 reads CASSGGPRRSYNEQFF. The CDR3 bases are TGTGCCAGCAGTGGGGGTCCCCGCCGCTCCTACAATGAGCAGTTCTTC. Supplemented by reference TRBV2 and TRBJ2-1, the full variable domain reads EPEVTQTPSHQVTQMGQEVILRCVPISNHLYFYWYRQILGQKVEFLVSFYNNEISEKSEIFDDQFSVERPDGSNFTLKIRSTKLEDSAMYFCASSGGPRRSYNEQFFGPGTRLTVL.